The 29 T cell receptor beta chains presented below share a single source sample, sequenced in a study of T-cell memory formation after mild COVID-19. In TCRdb, the 5' RACE reads were re-called with MiXCR into one record per CDR3 protein. Of approximately 300,000 distinct CDR3 sequences listed, approximately 20% are singletons. Sequenced sample: PBMCs or a T cell subset sorted from them (not recorded which). The receptors come from a man younger than 30 who had mild COVID-19 (a few samples of this study predate the infection). Cell type and time point are not known.

This chain connects TRBV7-3 to TRBJ1-2; possible D gene TRBD1, 6 bases. The V and J ends lost 2 bases and 8 bases respectively, with 12 bases between them. The CDR3 runs to 13 residues. The germline V gene encodes CDR1 SGHTA and CDR2 FQGTGA. CDR3 residues: CASSLGGAEGYTF. CDR3 DNA: TGTGCCAGCAGCTTAGGGGGGGCTGAGGGCTACACCTTC. The variable domain in full, completed from reference TRBV7-3 and TRBJ1-2, reads GAGVSQTPSNKVTEKGKYVELRCDPISGHTALYWYRQSLGQGPEFLIYFQGTGAADDSGLPNDRFFAVRPEGSVSTLKIQRTERGDSAVYLCASSLGGAEGYTFGSGTRLTVV.

The chain combines TRBV4-3 with TRBJ1-1, with D possibly being TRBD1 (5 bases). V lost 0 bases and J lost 4, with 18 bases in between. Germline assignment: CDR1 LGHNA and CDR2 YSLEER. CDR3 length: 17 residues. The CDR3 bases are TGCGCCAGCAGCCAAGAGTCTGGGGCAGGGTGGTTCACTGAAGCTTTCTTT. Translating it yields CASSQESGAGWFTEAFF.

This rearrangement joins TRBV7-8 to TRBJ1-4; 12 bases fit TRBD1. Germline-derived CDR1 and CDR2 are SGHVS and FQNEAQ. The CDR3 extends over 15 amino acids. Trimming at V came to 5 bases and at J to 8 bases, leaving 6 bases not matched to a gene. CDR3 DNA sequence: TGTGCCAGCAGCCTGGGACAGGGGGCAGGGGAAAAACTGTTTTTT. Its translation: CASSLGQGAGEKLFF. Based on the CDR3 plus reference TRBV7-8 and TRBJ1-4, the full variable domain is GAGVSQSPRYKVAKRGQDVALRCDPISGHVSLFWYQQALGQGPEFLTYFQNEAQLDKSGLPSDRFFAERPEGSVSTLKIQRTQQEDSAVYLCASSLGQGAGEKLFFGSGTQLSVL.

This clonotype was seen a few times. This chain uses TRBV5-6 with TRBJ2-5; no definite D call. Trimming stripped 4 bases from V and 1 base from J, with 17 bases between. Germline CDR1 and CDR2: SGHDT and YYEEEE. CDR3 length: 16 residues. This chain's CDR3 is CASSPRIVVFQETQYF. CDR3 sequence (DNA): TGTGCCAGCAGCCCTCGTATAGTTGTCTTCCAAGAGACCCAGTACTTC.

V gene TRBV7-2 combines with J gene TRBJ2-1; D unresolved. CDR1 and CDR2 (germline): SGHTA, FQGNSA. Trimming took off 7 bases at V and 4 bases at J, with 5 bases between the two ends. The CDR3 runs 11 residues. The CDR3 sequence is CASTKYNEQFF. CDR3 nucleotide sequence: TGTGCCAGCACGAAGTACAATGAGCAGTTCTTC.

This clonotype was seen only a few times. The chain couples TRBV3-1 to TRBJ1-2, with 8 bases aligning to TRBD1. From germline, CDR1 is LGHDT and CDR2 YNNKEL (reference sequence). V trimming: 4 bases; J trimming: 1 base; junction bases outside the gene matches: 11. The CDR3 extends over 17 amino acids. CDR3 DNA sequence: TGTGCCAGCAGCCCGCTCGACCCAGGGGGCCTTAACTATGGCTACACCTTC. Encoded protein: CASSPLDPGGLNYGYTF. Drawing the rest from reference TRBV3-1 and TRBJ1-2, the complete variable domain is DTAVSQTPKYLVTQMGNDKSIKCEQNLGHDTMYWYKQDSKKFLKIMFSYNNKELIINETVPNRFSPKSPDKAHLNLHINSLELGDSAVYFCASSPLDPGGLNYGYTFGSGTRLTVV.

The chain employs TRBV3-1 and TRBJ2-3; D unclear. The V gene lost 0 bases and the J gene lost 3 bases, with 10 bases spanning the gap. Per the germline V gene, CDR1 is LGHDT and CDR2 is YNNKEL (reference sequence). This CDR3 region has 15 residues. CDR3 bases: TGTGCCAGCAGCCAAGATAGACACCAGACAGATACGCAGTATTTT. As protein: CASSQDRHQTDTQYF.

This clonotype was counted between two and nine times. The chain links TRBV5-1 to TRBJ2-1; the D is unclear. The ends were cut back, 0 bases at V and 5 bases at J, with 6 bases in the middle. The germline gives CDR1 SGHRS, CDR2 YFSETQ. The CDR3 totals 13 residues. CDR3 DNA: TGCGCCAGCAGCTTGGTCAGAGACAATGAGCAGTTCTTC. Protein product: CASSLVRDNEQFF.

This clonotype has only a few counts. This chain links TRBV29-1 with TRBJ2-1, with 8 bases fitting TRBD1. This CDR3 region has 13 residues. Germline V CDR1 and CDR2: SQVTM, ANQGSEA. V was clipped by 4 bases and J by 5 bases; unmatched bases: 4. CDR3 loop: CSVAGQVNNEQFF. CDR3 DNA: TGCAGCGTTGCGGGACAGGTAAACAATGAGCAGTTCTTC.

The genes are TRBV7-6 and TRBJ2-3, with 8 bases aligning to TRBD2. The CDR3 is made up of 14 amino acids. J gave up 0 bases and V 5 bases, and 1 base lay outside the gene matches. Germline CDR1 is SGHVS and CDR2 is FNYEAQ. CDR3 sequence reads: CASSGTSSTDTQYF. The CDR3 DNA sequence: TGTGCCAGCAGCGGGACTAGTAGCACAGATACGCAGTATTTT.

CDR3 sequence reads: CASSARSPGTSTGELFF. The CDR3 DNA follows: TGTGCCAGCAGCGCCCGAAGTCCCGGGACTAGTACCGGGGAGCTGTTTTTT. The chain has TRBV7-9 and TRBJ2-2; 8 bases are a match to TRBD2. With V trimmed by 5 bases and J by 5 bases, 13 bases remained unmatched. There are 17 residues in the CDR3. The germline gives CDR1 SEHNR, CDR2 FQNEAQ (reference sequence).

The CDR3 region has the DNA TGCGCCAGCAGCCAAGACCTCTTCAGCAATCAGCCCCAGCATTTT. Its translation: CASSQDLFSNQPQHF. This chain connects TRBV4-3 to TRBJ1-5; D remains ambiguous. V lost 0 bases and J 1 base, leaving 7 bases between the germline ends. Germline assignment: CDR1 LGHNA and CDR2 YSLEER. The CDR3 is 15 amino acids.

This clonotype was counted a few times. The chain links TRBV10-1 to TRBJ1-6, with D possibly TRBD1 on 5 matching bases. Deletions cut 5 bases from V and 5 bases from J, with 10 bases between. Germline V gene sequence: CDR1 WNHNN, CDR2 SYGVQD (reference sequence). The CDR3 is made up of 14 amino acids. CDR3 sequence: CASSPGTNNSPLHF. The CDR3 DNA follows: TGCGCCAGCAGTCCCGGGACGAATAATTCACCCCTCCACTTT.

The rearrangement links TRBV15 to TRBJ2-7; TRBD2 matches at 9 bases. Germline CDR1 is LNHNV and CDR2 is YYDKDF (reference sequence). This CDR3 is 15 amino acids long. V lost 1 base and J lost 2; bases outside the gene matches: 3. CDR3 sequence reads: CATSRGSGGTYEQYF. The CDR3 DNA follows: TGTGCCACCAGCAGAGGTAGCGGGGGAACCTACGAGCAGTACTTC.

V gene TRBV3-1 combines with J gene TRBJ1-2; D unresolved. Germline loops: CDR1 LGHDT, CDR2 YNNKEL (reference sequence). Trimming shortened V by 4 bases and J by 7 bases, and 13 bases separated the two germline ends. The CDR3 has 13 residues. The CDR3, as DNA: TGTGCCAGCAGCCTCCCCTTAGGGAGTGGCTACACCTTC. Translated, it gives CASSLPLGSGYTF.

The chain combines TRBV5-6 with TRBJ1-1, with TRBD1 matching over 7 bases. Germline V lookup: CDR1 SGHDT, CDR2 YYEEEE. This CDR3 spans 16 amino acids. J was trimmed by 4 bases and V by 0 bases; bases with no gene match: 9. The CDR3 DNA reads as TGTGCCAGCAGCTTGGGCCTGACACAGGGGACCACTGAAGCTTTCTTT. It translates to CASSLGLTQGTTEAFF.

The chain carries TRBV5-1 and TRBJ2-6, with D perhaps given as TRBD1 or TRBD2 (5 bases each). CDR1 and CDR2 from the germline V gene are SGHRS and YFSETQ. This CDR3 has 16 amino acids. Trimming stripped 4 bases from V and 0 bases from J, with 11 bases between. The CDR3 is CASSEGRDSGANVLTF. The CDR3 bases are TGCGCCAGCAGCGAGGGACGGGACTCTGGGGCCAACGTCCTGACTTTC.

This clonotype was counted a few times. The chain joins TRBV7-9 to TRBJ1-1; D gene unclear. This CDR3 has 12 amino acids. In germline, CDR1 is SEHNR, CDR2 FQNEAQ (reference sequence). Between the trimmed V and J ends, which lost 1 base and 5 bases, there was a span of 5 bases. Written as DNA, the CDR3 is TGTGCCAGCAGCTTAGTCCCAACTGAAGCTTTCTTT. Protein product: CASSLVPTEAFF.

At least ten counts were recorded for this clonotype. The genes are TRBV4-2 and TRBJ2-5; TRBD2 is a possible D gene (6 bases). The germline V gene encodes CDR1 LGHNA and CDR2 YNFKEQ. V was clipped by 2 bases and J by 5 bases, with 9 bases between them. The CDR3 is made up of 13 amino acids. This CDR3 is CASSQTRGETQYF. CDR3 nucleotides: TGTGCCAGCAGCCAAACCCGGGGGGAGACCCAGTACTTC.

This clonotype was counted at least ten times. The chain couples TRBV7-6 to TRBJ1-1; D unresolved. The CDR3 sequence is 15 residues long. CDR1 and CDR2 (germline): SGHVS, FNYEAQ. The V gene lost 2 bases and the J gene lost 1 base, with 11 bases spanning the gap. CDR3 DNA sequence: TGTGCCAGCAGCTTATTCGAGACGAGGAACACTGAAGCTTTCTTT. As protein: CASSLFETRNTEAFF.

This clonotype has more than one count but fewer than ten. The genes are TRBV12-3 or TRBV12-4 and TRBJ2-2, with a tentative D call TRBD1 (6 bases). The CDR3 totals 15 residues. The germline V and J ends were trimmed by 5 bases and 4 bases, with 14 bases remaining between them. CDR3 in amino acids: CASSPVLDSTGELFF. DNA of the CDR3: TGTGCCAGCAGTCCCGTGTTGGACAGCACCGGGGAGCTGTTTTTT.

The rearrangement uses TRBV13 and TRBJ1-2; TRBD1 might be the D (5 bases). Trimming took off 4 bases at V and 11 bases at J, with 14 bases between the two ends. CDR1 and CDR2 (germline): PRHDT, FYEKMQ (reference sequence). The CDR3 runs 12 residues. CDR3 sequence: CASSYGGTGYTF. The CDR3 nucleotides read TGTGCCAGCAGCTACGGGGGGACTGGGTACACCTTC.

V usage is TRBV6-1 and J usage is TRBJ2-7; either TRBD1 or TRBD2 may supply D (5 bases each). Germline V gives CDR1 MNHNS, CDR2 SASEGT. The CDR3 loop spans 15 amino acids. Trimming left V 6 bases short and J 6 bases short, with 21 bases between. CDR3 loop: CASRGRWGSASEQYF. The CDR3 bases are TGTGCCAGCAGGGGCCGTTGGGGGTCCGCCAGCGAGCAGTACTTC.

The chain carries TRBV7-3 and TRBJ1-1; perhaps TRBD1 as D (5 bases). This CDR3 region has 15 residues. V lost 5 bases and J 4 bases, leaving 17 bases between the germline ends. Germline V CDR1 and CDR2: SGHTA, FQGTGA. In DNA form, the CDR3 reads TGTGCCAGCAGCCCCATGGGGGGGACGGGCACTGAAGCTTTCTTT. Translating gives CASSPMGGTGTEAFF.

The gene calls are TRBV7-9 and TRBJ1-1; D call uncertain. CDR3 size: 14 residues. Germline values: CDR1 SEHNR, CDR2 FQNEAQ (reference sequence). Trimming took 4 bases from V and 7 from J, leaving 16 bases between them. In DNA, the CDR3 is TGTGCCAGCAGCTCCGGAGCAGGATACGGTGAAGCTTTCTTT. Amino acids: CASSSGAGYGEAFF.

This clonotype was detected only a few times. As DNA, the CDR3 is TGTGCCAGCAGTGGACCCGGGGACTCCTACAATGAGCAGTTCTTC. Its translation is CASSGPGDSYNEQFF. V is TRBV6-2 or TRBV6-3 and J is TRBJ2-1; tentative D call: TRBD2 (5 bases). CDR1 and CDR2 (germline): MNHEY, SVGEGT. Trimming took 5 bases from V and 0 from J, leaving 11 bases between them. The CDR3 runs to 15 residues.

This clonotype appeared a few times. The chain employs TRBV4-3 and TRBJ2-1, with TRBD1 identical over 8 bases. Unmatched junction bases numbered 0, after V lost 0 bases and J lost 5 bases. Germline loops: CDR1 LGHNA, CDR2 YSLEER. This CDR3 region has 14 residues. CDR3 region: CASSQETGDNEQFF. The CDR3 DNA is TGCGCCAGCAGCCAAGAGACAGGGGACAATGAGCAGTTCTTC.

This chain uses TRBV20-1 with TRBJ2-3; a possible D gene is TRBD2 (5 bases). CDR1 DFQATT and CDR2 SNEGSKA come from the germline V gene (reference sequence). The CDR3 sequence is 13 residues long. Trimming removed 3 bases from V and 3 bases from J, with 10 bases in between. CDR3 residues: CSASGGVTDTQYF. For the CDR3, the DNA is TGCAGTGCTAGTGGAGGAGTAACAGATACGCAGTATTTT.

A few counts support this clonotype. The chain couples TRBV6-2 or TRBV6-3 to TRBJ1-1; possible D gene TRBD1, 5 bases. V was trimmed by 5 bases and J by 1 base, leaving 11 bases between them. Germline V gene data show CDR1 as MNHEY and CDR2 as SVGEGT. This CDR3 contains 14 residues. The CDR3 DNA follows: TGTGCCAGCAGTCGCAGGGAGGCGAACACTGAAGCTTTCTTT. Translating it yields CASSRREANTEAFF.